The rows below give T cell receptor beta chains drawn from one sample of a study of T cells and Merkel cell carcinoma outcomes. The repertoire was sequenced with immunoSEQ multiplex PCR; TCRdb's copy has only in-frame clones and lacks some. This sample has 15,000 to 17,000 clones, with 87% found just once. Material for sequencing was tumor tissue from Merkel cell carcinoma. The receptors originated from a human donor with Merkel cell carcinoma. Both conserved end residues are part of each CDR3. A D gene is named only where the DNA matches it firmly. Clone size is shown for a subset of rows, as once, few, many or a class of expanded clone.

d_gene	v_gene	abundance	j_gene	CDR3aa	CDR3nt
.	TRBV5-1	.	TRBJ2-5	CASSSTKSGIGEETQYF	TGCGCCAGCAGCTCGACAAAGTCGGGGATAGGGGAAGAGACCCAGTACTTC
.	TRBV4-1	few	TRBJ1-1	CASSPSWAGDYEAFF	TGCGCCAGCAGCCCCAGTTGGGCAGGGGACTATGAAGCTTTCTTT
TRBD1	TRBV19	.	TRBJ2-7	CASSGSRGYEQYF	TGTGCCAGTAGTGGCAGCAGGGGGTACGAGCAGTACTTC
.	TRBV29-1	.	TRBJ2-1	CSLWTGTGSYNEQFF	TGCAGTCTGTGGACGGGAACTGGCTCCTACAATGAGCAGTTCTTC
.	TRBV30	few	TRBJ1-2	CAWSVHGIQNGYTF	TGTGCCTGGAGTGTACACGGTATCCAAAATGGCTACACCTTC
TRBD1	TRBV28	.	TRBJ1-2	CASSTGQGNGYTF	TGTGCCAGCAGCACGGGACAGGGGAATGGCTACACCTTC
TRBD1	TRBV18	.	TRBJ1-2	CASSEARDSYGYTF	TGTGCCAGCTCGGAAGCCCGGGACAGCTATGGCTACACCTTC
TRBD1	TRBV18	once	TRBJ1-3	CASSPVQTGSANTIYF	TGTGCCAGCTCACCCGTACAGACAGGGTCTGCAAATACCATATATTTT
.	TRBV5-4	.	TRBJ2-5	CASSSYSTQETQYF	TGTGCCAGCAGCTCCTACAGTACTCAAGAGACCCAGTACTTC
TRBD2	TRBV5-1	.	TRBJ2-2	CVSSWAQRGGRAAGELFF	TGCGTCAGCAGCTGGGCGCAAAGGGGCGGGAGGGCCGCCGGGGAGCTGTTTTTT
.	TRBV7-8	.	TRBJ1-1	CASSLVGGVNTEAFF	TGTGCCAGCAGCTTAGTAGGTGGGGTGAACACTGAAGCTTTCTTT
TRBD1	TRBV5-1	.	TRBJ2-2	CASSSGQVPNTGELFF	TGCGCCAGCAGCTCAGGACAGGTCCCGAACACCGGGGAGCTGTTTTTT
TRBD2	TRBV7-2	.	TRBJ2-2	CASSPGLGSTGELFF	TGTGCCAGCAGCCCCGGACTAGGGAGCACCGGGGAGCTGTTTTTT
.	TRBV28	.	TRBJ1-5	CATGPSNQPQHF	TGTGCCACGGGACCGAGCAATCAGCCCCAGCATTTT
.	TRBV21-1	.	TRBJ1-2	CASSKRCRVGYGYTF	TGTGCCAGCAGCAAGCGGTGTAGGGTGGGGTATGGCTACACCTTC
.	TRBV30	.	TRBJ2-6	CAWSAGQGGANVLTF	TGTGCCTGGAGTGCCGGACAAGGTGGGGCCAACGTCCTGACTTTC
TRBD1	TRBV9	.	TRBJ2-3	CASTETGVFTDTQYF	TGTGCCAGCACCGAAACAGGGGTATTCACAGATACGCAGTATTTT
.	TRBV6-5	.	TRBJ2-2	CASSPLEGPGELFF	TGTGCCAGCAGCCCTTTAGAGGGGCCCGGGGAGCTGTTTTTT
.	TRBV5-1	.	TRBJ2-3	CASKISATRSTNTQYF	TGCGCCAGCAAGATCTCGGCAACTCGGAGCACAAATACGCAGTATTTT
.	TRBV5-6	once	TRBJ1-5	CASSFQGGTSNQPQHF	TGTGCCAGCAGCTTCCAGGGAGGCACTAGCAATCAGCCCCAGCATTTT
TRBD1	TRBV5-1	.	TRBJ2-1	CASSGGQKYNEQFF	TGCGCCAGCAGCGGGGGACAGAAGTACAATGAGCAGTTCTTC
.	TRBV10-3	.	TRBJ1-1	CAISETGHTEAFF	TGTGCCATCAGTGAGACAGGGCACACTGAAGCTTTCTTT
TRBD2	TRBV7-2	.	TRBJ2-3	CASSPSRLAGGGTDTQYF	TGTGCCAGCAGCCCCTCGCGCCTAGCGGGAGGTGGCACAGATACGCAGTATTTT
TRBD1	TRBV28	.	TRBJ1-1	CASSLGQVGTEAFF	TGTGCCAGCAGCCTTGGACAGGTAGGCACTGAAGCTTTCTTT
TRBD2	TRBV4-1	.	TRBJ2-2	CASSQSASGNTGELFF	TGCGCCAGCAGCCAATCGGCTAGCGGGAACACCGGGGAGCTGTTTTTT
.	TRBV7-8	.	TRBJ2-4	CASSSEGTDIQYF	TGTGCCAGCAGCTCAGAGGGGACCGACATTCAGTACTTC
.	TRBV4-1	.	TRBJ1-2	CASSDGGGYTF	TGCGCCAGCAGCGATGGGGGTGGCTACACCTTC
.	TRBV7-6	.	TRBJ2-3	CASSLEGLLTDTQYF	TGTGCCAGCAGCTTAGAAGGTCTTCTCACAGATACGCAGTATTTT
.	TRBV7-8	.	TRBJ2-1	CASSSTQQTLYNEQFF	TGTGCCAGCAGCTCTACCCAGCAAACCCTCTACAATGAGCAGTTCTTC
.	TRBV6-1	.	TRBJ1-3	CASSESREFFSGNTIYF	TGTGCCAGCAGTGAAAGCAGGGAATTTTTCTCTGGAAACACCATATATTTT
.	TRBV19	.	TRBJ2-1	CASSMGGGVAYNEQFF	TGTGCCAGTAGTATGGGTGGAGGGGTAGCCTACAATGAGCAGTTCTTC
TRBD1	TRBV6-5	few	TRBJ2-7	CASSYSGTGNYEQYF	TGTGCCAGCAGTTACTCAGGGACAGGGAACTACGAGCAGTACTTC
.	TRBV7-6	.	TRBJ2-7	CASSYLTSSYEQYF	TGTGCCAGCAGCTATTTGACAAGCTCCTACGAGCAGTACTTC
TRBD2	TRBV27	.	TRBJ2-7	CASSPAPSGRAWSF	TGTGCCAGCAGTCCCGCCCCTAGCGGGAGGGCCTGGTCATTC
.	TRBV6-1	.	TRBJ1-3	CASSEAWTTSGNTIYF	TGTGCCAGCAGTGAAGCCTGGACCACTTCTGGAAACACCATATATTTT